This T cell receptor beta chain is drawn from a study of Tregs in tolerant kidney transplant recipients. Findings and limits, study-wide: In tolerant patients, donor-specific Tregs outgrew total Tregs, suggesting antigen-driven expansion. Changing PCR primers prevented nucleotide comparison between some patients' samples.

Libraries were prepared by immunoSEQ multiplex PCR; TCRdb keeps only in-frame clonotypes and omits some of them. The sample holds about 30,000 clones. Unstimulated Tregs (CD4+CD25+CD127-) and CD4+CD25- non-Tregs were sorted from PBMCs. Concerning this clone: Its specificity is unknown. The CDR3 end falls 3 residues outside the read, so it is completed with the germline J gene.

Germline V CDR1 and CDR2: KGHSH, LQKENI. V was clipped by 7 bases and J by 6 bases; unmatched bases: 6. This CDR3 region has 14 residues. The material sequenced was CD8+ T cells from blood, taken before the transplant. The chain employs TRBV18 and TRBJ1-3; 10 nucleotides line up with TRBD1. The sequence came from a human donor who received a combined kidney and bone marrow transplant. The CDR3 loop reads CASLTGTGENTIYF. The covered CDR3 bases are TGTGCCAGCTTAACCGGGACAGGGGAAAACACC. Full variable domain (rest looked up from reference TRBV18 and TRBJ1-3): NAGVMQNPRHLVRRRGQEARLRCSPMKGHSHVYWYRQLPEEGLKFMVYLQKENIIDESGMPKERFSAEFPKEGPSILRIQQVVRGDSAAYFCASLTGTGENTIYFGEGSWLTVV.